This TCR beta chain was captured by sequencing in a study of T cell repertoires in cytomegalovirus infection. Germline V lookup: CDR1 SGDLS, CDR2 YYNGEE. This CDR3 has 15 amino acids. After removal of 4 bases from V and 2 bases from J, the junction contained 5 bases not matched to a gene. MiXCR, applied by TCRdb to the reads, yields one record per CDR3 protein. The sample has around 550,000 distinct CDR3 sequences, about a quarter seen once; the top ten hold 13%. The receptor's source is a human donor in good health (CMV status not recorded). Some clones in this sample may be carry-over from other donors' samples. The chain uses TRBV9 and TRBJ2-7, with 11 bases that match TRBD2. The specimen sequenced was PBMCs. CDR3 loop: CASSPLGLAAYEQYF. In nucleotides, the CDR3 is TGTGCCAGCAGCCCCCTGGGACTAGCGGCCTACGAGCAGTACTTC.